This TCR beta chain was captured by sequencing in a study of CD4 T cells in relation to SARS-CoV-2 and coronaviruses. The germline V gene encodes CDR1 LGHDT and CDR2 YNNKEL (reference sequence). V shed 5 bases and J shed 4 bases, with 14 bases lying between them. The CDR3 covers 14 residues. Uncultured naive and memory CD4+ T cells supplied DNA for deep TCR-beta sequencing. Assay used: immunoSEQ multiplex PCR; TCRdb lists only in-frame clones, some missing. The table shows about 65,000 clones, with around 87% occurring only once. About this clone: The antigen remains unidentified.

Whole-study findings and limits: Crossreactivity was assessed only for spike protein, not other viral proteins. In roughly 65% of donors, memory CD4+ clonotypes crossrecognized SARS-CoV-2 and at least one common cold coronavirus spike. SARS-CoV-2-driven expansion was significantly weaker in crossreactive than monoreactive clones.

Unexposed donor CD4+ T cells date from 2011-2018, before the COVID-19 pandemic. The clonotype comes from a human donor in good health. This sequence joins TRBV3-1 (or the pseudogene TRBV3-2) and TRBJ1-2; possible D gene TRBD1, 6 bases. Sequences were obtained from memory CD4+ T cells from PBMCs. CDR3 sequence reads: CASSSSDRAYGYTF. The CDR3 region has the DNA TGTGCCAGCAGCTCGTCGGACAGAGCCTATGGCTACACCTTC.